Sequencing of this TCR beta chain was carried out in a study of blood T cell repertoires in COVID-19. At the level of the study: Specimens from acute and convalescent COVID-19 originated in the United States, Italy and Spain.

This table comes from immunoSEQ multiplex PCR, and its TCRdb copy is limited to in-frame clones, with some not included. The table lists around 220,000 clones, roughly 89% of them singletons. In germline, CDR1 is LNHDA, CDR2 SQIVND (reference sequence). This CDR3 is 13 amino acids long. The V end lost 1 base, the J end lost 4 bases, and 7 bases lay between the germline ends. Grouping used clinical history reported by participants in a survey and questionnaire. Recovery meant two consecutive negative NP/OP PCR tests, professional clearance, or resolved symptoms. The sample taken for sequencing was PBMCs or T cells enriched from blood (not recorded which). This sequence was found in a woman aged 40 to 50 who had recovered from COVID-19. The chain carries TRBV19 and TRBJ1-2; no clear D gene. The CDR3 is CASSIGVLYGYTF. In DNA, the CDR3 is TGTGCCAGTAGTATAGGAGTGCTCTATGGCTACACCTTC. Full variable domain (outside the CDR3, taken from reference TRBV19 and TRBJ1-2): DGGITQSPKYLFRKEGQNVTLSCEQNLNHDAMYWYRQDPGQGLRLIYYSQIVNDFQKGDIAEGYSVSREKKESFPLTVTSAQKNPTAFYLCASSIGVLYGYTFGSGTRLTVV.